This entry lists 19 T cell receptor beta chains sequenced from one sample in a study of cytomegalovirus exposure and HLA in healthy donors listed by TCRdb under 2017. Library prep was done by the immunoSEQ multiplex PCR assay. The multiplex PCR relied on a mix of 60 forward primers for TCR Vbeta segments and 13 reverse primers for TCR Jbeta segments. The immuneACCESS repertoire file appears here via TCRdb, limited to in-frame rearrangements. These files lack a portion of the clones; in checked studies, under half of the deficit traces to unresolved V genes, and the cause of the others is not known. The sample table holds around 93,000 clones, of which about 78% were seen once. 3% to 3.5% of the sample is held by the ten biggest clonotypes. Sequencing was carried out using PBMCs. Source of these receptors: a woman aged 40-49 years in good health and CMV-seronegative.

Details on this clone: The junction and the germline gene differ at one end; a read error may be behind it. This chain uses TRBV4-2 with TRBJ1-6; D call uncertain. This CDR3 region has 15 residues. Germline V lookup: CDR1 LGHNA, CDR2 YNFKEQ. CDR3 DNA sequence: TGTGCCAGCAGTCCCTTGTTGGAGGCTAATTCACCCCTCTACTTT. As protein: CASSPLLEANSPLYF.

The chain uses TRBV7-9 and TRBJ2-1, with D perhaps TRBD1 (5 bases). Germline assignment: CDR1 SEHNR and CDR2 FQNEAQ (reference sequence). This CDR3 spans 13 amino acids. Trimming left V 5 bases short and J 3 bases short, with 8 bases between. The CDR3 DNA is TGTGCCAGCAGCGTCGACAGCTACAATGAGCAGTTCTTC. It codes for CASSVDSYNEQFF.

This CDR3 is CASSLEGLSTDTQYF. CDR3 DNA sequence: TGTGCCAGCAGCTTAGAGGGACTGAGCACAGATACGCAGTATTTT. J is TRBJ2-3 and V is TRBV13, with D possibly being TRBD2 (6 bases). The ends were cut back, 1 base at V and 0 bases at J, with 8 bases in the middle. Germline V gives CDR1 PRHDT, CDR2 FYEKMQ (reference sequence). CDR3 length: 15 amino acids.

The chain is built from TRBV29-1 and TRBJ1-1, with TRBD1 as a possible D gene (6 bases). The V end was cut by 4 bases, the J end by 1 base, with 10 bases between. CDR1 and CDR2 from the germline V gene are SQVTM and ANQGSEA. CDR3 length: 13 residues. In DNA, the CDR3 is TGCAGCGTTGGAGGCAGGGGGAACACTGAAGCTTTCTTT. Amino acids: CSVGGRGNTEAFF.

The V and J genes are TRBV5-4 and TRBJ2-7; TRBD2 matches at 10 bases. The CDR3 length is 15 residues. V was clipped by 0 bases and J by 0 bases; unmatched bases: 0. Looked up from germline, CDR1 is SGHNT and CDR2 is YYREEE (reference sequence). The CDR3 loop is CASSLASGSSYEQYF. The CDR3 DNA sequence: TGTGCCAGCAGCTTGGCTAGCGGGAGCTCCTACGAGCAGTACTTC.

Of note for this clone: The junction does not match germline at one end; this may be a read error. The chain combines TRBV5-6 with TRBJ1-4; no reliable D call. The CDR3 totals 13 residues. Germline V lookup: CDR1 SGHDT, CDR2 YYEEEE. The CDR3 DNA reads TGTGCCAGCAGCCGTTATTTCGCACCATCGGAGGTTTTT. Translating gives CASSRYFAPSEVF.

The chain combines TRBV5-4 with TRBJ2-2, with 11 positions matching TRBD2. The junction had 4 bases not matched to a gene; V was cut back by 4 bases and J by 5 bases. Germline assignment: CDR1 SGHNT and CDR2 YYREEE (reference sequence). The CDR3 is 15 amino acids. DNA for the CDR3: TGTGCCAGCAGCACACTAGCGGGAGTTACCGGGGAGCTGTTTTTT. Translation gives CASSTLAGVTGELFF. Full variable domain (missing parts from reference TRBV5-4 and TRBJ2-2): ETGVTQSPTHLIKTRGQQVTLRCSSQSGHNTVSWYQQALGQGPQFIFQYYREEENGRGNFPPRFSGLQFPNYSSELNVNALELDDSALYLCASSTLAGVTGELFFGEGSRLTVL.

The table lists this clone with a few counts. V is TRBV5-1 and J is TRBJ2-7; 9 nucleotides align to TRBD1. Trimming at V came to 4 bases and at J to 0 bases, leaving 8 bases not matched to a gene. The CDR3 spans 16 residues. Per the germline V gene, CDR1 is SGHRS and CDR2 is YFSETQ. This CDR3 is CASSRGTGHSSYEQYF. CDR3 bases: TGCGCCAGCAGCCGGGGGACAGGGCACAGCTCCTACGAGCAGTACTTC.

The chain has TRBV5-4 and TRBJ2-3; TRBD2 aligns across 10 bases. Looked up from germline, CDR1 is SGHNT and CDR2 is YYREEE (reference sequence). V shed 3 bases, J shed 2 bases, and the junction held 6 bases outside the gene matches. This CDR3 comprises 16 residues. The CDR3 DNA reads TGTGCCAGCAGCTCTCGGACTAGCGGCTACACAGATACGCAGTATTTT. This translates into CASSSRTSGYTDTQYF.

The chain couples TRBV19 to TRBJ2-2; a possible D gene is TRBD2 (6 bases). This CDR3 region has 15 residues. Deletions cut 7 bases from V and 6 bases from J, with 18 bases between. Germline values: CDR1 LNHDA, CDR2 SQIVND (reference sequence). The DNA for the CDR3 is TGTGCCAGTAAACCGGGAGAGCCCTACGCCGGGGAGCTGTTTTTT. Translating it yields CASKPGEPYAGELFF.

The chain recombines TRBV6-4 with TRBJ1-4, with 9 bases that match TRBD1. The germline CDR1 and CDR2 sequences are MRHNA and SNTAGT. CDR3 length: 16 amino acids. V lost 3 bases, J lost 5 bases, and 7 bases stayed unmatched. DNA of the CDR3: TGTGCCAGCAGTGAGGACCCCGGGACAGGGAATGAAAAACTGTTTTTT. Protein: CASSEDPGTGNEKLFF.

As concerns this clone: At one of its ends the junction is not consistent with the germline gene, which may arise from a read error. The chain carries TRBV7-7 and TRBJ2-7, with unresolved D. The CDR3 is 14 amino acids. From germline, CDR1 is SSHAT and CDR2 FNYEAQ (reference sequence). The CDR3 coding sequence is TGTGCTAGCAGCTTAGCTGACGGAGCCTACGAGCAGTACTTC. Protein: CASSLADGAYEQYF.

The CDR3 DNA reads TGTGCCAGCAGCTTAAACCAGGGGAAATACACTGAAGCTTTCTTT. This codes for CASSLNQGKYTEAFF. The V call is TRBV7-6, the J call TRBJ1-1; D perhaps matches TRBD1 (6 bases). The CDR3 loop spans 15 amino acids. The ends were cut back, 2 bases at V and 3 bases at J, with 13 bases in the middle. Germline CDR1 SGHVS, CDR2 FNYEAQ.

The chain carries TRBV28 and TRBJ1-1, with D tentatively TRBD1 (5 bases). The ends were cut back, 4 bases at V and 5 bases at J, with 14 bases in the middle. The CDR3 totals 14 residues. The germline gives CDR1 MDHEN, CDR2 SYDVKM. CDR3 loop: CASSSTGVGTEAFF. The CDR3, as DNA: TGTGCCAGCAGTTCCACGGGGGTTGGGACTGAAGCTTTCTTT.

This clone came up once. The rearrangement links TRBV29-1 to TRBJ1-1; D is ambiguous. This CDR3 contains 12 residues. The germline gives CDR1 SQVTM, CDR2 ANQGSEA. V shed 4 bases and J shed 1 base, with 7 bases lying between them. DNA for the CDR3: TGCAGCGTTGGCGTTCCGAACACTGAAGCTTTCTTT. It translates to CSVGVPNTEAFF.

The chain combines TRBV2 with TRBJ2-1; TRBD2 matches at 8 bases. CDR1 is SNHLY and CDR2 is FYNNEI in the germline V gene. V shed 5 bases, J shed 6 bases, and the junction held 15 bases outside the gene matches. The CDR3 is 17 amino acids. CDR3 in amino acids: CASSSPTTSERFNEQFF. In nucleotides, the CDR3 is TGTGCCAGCAGTTCCCCTACGACTAGCGAGCGCTTCAATGAGCAGTTCTTC. The full variable domain, completed using reference TRBV2 and TRBJ2-1, is EPEVTQTPSHQVTQMGQEVILRCVPISNHLYFYWYRQILGQKVEFLVSFYNNEISEKSEIFDDQFSVERPDGSNFTLKIRSTKLEDSAMYFCASSSPTTSERFNEQFFGPGTRLTVL.

The chain is built from TRBV7-9 and TRBJ2-1; a possible D gene is TRBD1 (5 bases). Trimming cost V 0 bases and J 5 bases, with 8 bases left between them. Germline values: CDR1 SEHNR, CDR2 FQNEAQ (reference sequence). CDR3 length: 14 amino acids. The CDR3 protein is CASSLALGDNEQFF. CDR3 nucleotides: TGTGCCAGCAGCTTAGCCTTAGGGGACAATGAGCAGTTCTTC.

The chain's CDR3 is CASSFLPGTSGRADLYF. As DNA, the CDR3 is TGTGCCAGTAGCTTTCTCCCCGGGACTAGCGGGAGGGCGGACCTGTACTTC. The chain combines TRBV19 with TRBJ2-7; 16 bases agree with TRBD2. The germline CDR1 and CDR2 sequences are LNHDA and SQIVND (reference sequence). This CDR3 is 17 amino acids long. The V and J ends lost 6 bases and 12 bases, in that order; junction bases with no gene match: 17.

J is TRBJ2-4 and V is TRBV6-1; maybe TRBD2 (6 bases). The CDR3 is 13 residues long. Trimming cost V 4 bases and J 8 bases, with 12 bases left between them. Germline CDR1 reads MNHNS; CDR2 reads SASEGT. CDR3 protein: CASSVSGRDIQYF. DNA for the CDR3: TGTGCCAGCAGTGTTAGCGGCAGGGACATTCAGTACTTC.